This T cell receptor beta chain comes out of a study of T cell responses to AZD1222 COVID-19 vaccine. Comments on this clone: Its antigen is undetermined.

Study results and limitations: Vaccine-related CD4 TCRs covered spike, predominating at 160-218 and 743-854. Seropositive AZD1222 recipients at baseline numbered only 6 or 7. Repertoires were sampled only after the peak T cell response. Per reports, nearly half of all spike-specific TCRs target regions that are unmutated in variants.

From germline, CDR1 is MNHNY and CDR2 SVGAGI (reference sequence). V dropped 3 bases and J dropped 8 bases, with 7 bases sitting between them. This CDR3 is 11 amino acids long. Profiled with immunoSEQ multiplex PCR; TCRdb holds only in-frame clones, not every one. The sample consists of tens of thousands of clones, approximately 90% of them appearing once. This sequence joins TRBV6-6 and TRBJ1-2; D unclear. The material was peripheral blood, obtained on day 0 of AZD1222 vaccination. The receptor was derived from an adult in good health. CDR3 nucleotides: TGTGCCAGCAGTTATTTGTCCGGCTACACCTTC. This codes for CASSYLSGYTF.